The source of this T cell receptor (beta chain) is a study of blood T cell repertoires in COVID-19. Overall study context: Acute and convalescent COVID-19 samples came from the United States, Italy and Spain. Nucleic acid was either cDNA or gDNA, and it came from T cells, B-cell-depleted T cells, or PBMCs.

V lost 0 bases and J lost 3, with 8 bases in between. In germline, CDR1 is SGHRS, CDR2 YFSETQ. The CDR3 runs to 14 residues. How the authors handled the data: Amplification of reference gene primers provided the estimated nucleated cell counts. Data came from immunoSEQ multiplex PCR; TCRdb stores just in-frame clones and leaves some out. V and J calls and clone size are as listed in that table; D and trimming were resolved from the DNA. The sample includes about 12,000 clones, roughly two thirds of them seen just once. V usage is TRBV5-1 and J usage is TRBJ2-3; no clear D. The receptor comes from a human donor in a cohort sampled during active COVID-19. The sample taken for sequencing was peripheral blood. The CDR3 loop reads CASSLGGATDTQYF. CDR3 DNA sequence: TGCGCCAGCAGCTTGGGTGGAGCGACAGATACGCAGTATTTT.